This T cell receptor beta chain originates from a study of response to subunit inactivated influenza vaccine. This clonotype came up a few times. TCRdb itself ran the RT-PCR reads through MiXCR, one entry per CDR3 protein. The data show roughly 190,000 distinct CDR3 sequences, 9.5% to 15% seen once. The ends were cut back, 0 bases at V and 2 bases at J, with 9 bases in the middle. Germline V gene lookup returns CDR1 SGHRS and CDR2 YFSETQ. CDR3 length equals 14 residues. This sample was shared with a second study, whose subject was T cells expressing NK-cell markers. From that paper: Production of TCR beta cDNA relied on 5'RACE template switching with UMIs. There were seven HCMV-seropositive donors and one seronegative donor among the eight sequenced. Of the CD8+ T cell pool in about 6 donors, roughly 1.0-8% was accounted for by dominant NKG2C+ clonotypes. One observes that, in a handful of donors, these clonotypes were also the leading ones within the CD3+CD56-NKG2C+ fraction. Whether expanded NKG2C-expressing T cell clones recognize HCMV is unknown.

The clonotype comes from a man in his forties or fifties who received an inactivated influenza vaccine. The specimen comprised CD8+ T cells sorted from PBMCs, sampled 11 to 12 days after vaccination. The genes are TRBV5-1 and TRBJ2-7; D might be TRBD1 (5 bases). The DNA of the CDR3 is TGCGCCAGCAGCTTGGAACCAGGGACCTACGAGCAGTACTTC. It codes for CASSLEPGTYEQYF.